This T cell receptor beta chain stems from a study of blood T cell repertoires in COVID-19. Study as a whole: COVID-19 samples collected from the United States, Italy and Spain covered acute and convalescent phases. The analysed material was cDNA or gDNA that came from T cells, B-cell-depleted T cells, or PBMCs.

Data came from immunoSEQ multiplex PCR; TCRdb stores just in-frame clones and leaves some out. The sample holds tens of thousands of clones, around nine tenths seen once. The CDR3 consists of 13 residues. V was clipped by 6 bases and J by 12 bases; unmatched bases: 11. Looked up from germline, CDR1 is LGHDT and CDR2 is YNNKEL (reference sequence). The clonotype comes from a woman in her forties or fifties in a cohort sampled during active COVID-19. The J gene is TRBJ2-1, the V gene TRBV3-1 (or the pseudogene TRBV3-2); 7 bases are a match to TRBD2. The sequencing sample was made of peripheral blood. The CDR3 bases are TGTGCCAGCAGGACTACCGGGGGGAAGGGGCAGTTCTTC. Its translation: CASRTTGGKGQFF.